These 22 T cell receptor beta chains were all obtained from the same sample, sequenced in a study of cytomegalovirus exposure and HLA in healthy donors. 60 Vbeta and 13 Jbeta primers were used in PCR. Clones were sequenced by immunoSEQ multiplex PCR, and TCRdb holds only the in-frame ones, with some missing. The sample lists some 100,000 clones; approximately 82% were seen once. What was sequenced was PBMCs. The source is a woman under 30 in good health and CMV-seronegative.

This chain's CDR3 is CASSLGVGGSGSTYNEQFF. In DNA, the CDR3 is TGCGCCAGCAGCCTGGGAGTGGGTGGGAGCGGGAGTACCTACAATGAGCAGTTCTTC. The V gene is TRBV4-3, the J gene TRBJ2-1; 8 bases line up with TRBD2. The germline V gene has CDR1 LGHNA and CDR2 YSLEER. The CDR3 loop spans 19 amino acids. V was clipped by 4 bases and J by 2 bases; unmatched bases: 16.

The chain has TRBV11-2 and TRBJ1-5; TRBD1 matches at 8 bases. This CDR3 has 17 amino acids. Trimming at V came to 5 bases and at J to 4 bases, leaving 13 bases not matched to a gene. CDR1 is SGHAT, CDR2 FQNNGV, per germline. In DNA, the CDR3 is TGTGCCAGCAGCCCGGGGGCTTTGACAGGGGCTAATCAGCCCCAGCATTTT. This codes for CASSPGALTGANQPQHF.

The chain combines TRBV15 with TRBJ2-2, with 12 bases that match TRBD2. With V trimmed by 3 bases and J by 6 bases, 17 bases remained unmatched. Germline CDR1 is LNHNV and CDR2 is YYDKDF (reference sequence). There are 20 residues in the CDR3. The CDR3 sequence is CATSSETLTKTSGRAGELFF. DNA for the CDR3: TGTGCCACCAGCAGTGAGACCCTGACAAAGACTAGCGGGAGAGCCGGGGAGCTGTTTTTT.

The chain has TRBV19 and TRBJ2-1; D call uncertain. V gave up 5 bases and J gave up 8 bases, with 19 bases separating them. CDR1 LNHDA and CDR2 SQIVND come from the germline V gene (reference sequence). The CDR3 consists of 15 residues. The CDR3 region has the DNA TGTGCCAGTAGTTCTCTCACAGCCCGGTCCGATGAGCAGTTCTTC. Translation gives CASSSLTARSDEQFF.

The V gene is TRBV29-1, the J gene TRBJ1-2, with 7 bases that match TRBD1. The junction had 6 bases not matched to a gene; V was cut back by 4 bases and J by 1 base. The CDR3 is made up of 14 amino acids. Germline V gene lookup returns CDR1 SQVTM and CDR2 ANQGSEA. In DNA form, the CDR3 reads TGCAGCGTTGTTAAGGGGGCAGTTAACTATGGCTACACCTTC. It is translated as CSVVKGAVNYGYTF.

The sample holds a few counts of this clone. This chain links TRBV6-6 with TRBJ1-3; 7 nucleotides line up with TRBD1. Looked up from germline, CDR1 is MNHNY and CDR2 is SVGAGI (reference sequence). V shed 0 bases and J 1 base; nucleotides not matched to a gene: 3. The CDR3 consists of 16 residues. The CDR3, as DNA: TGTGCCAGCAGTTACTCTCGGGGACAGTCTGGAAACACCATATATTTT. This gives the protein CASSYSRGQSGNTIYF.

The V and J genes are TRBV4-1 and TRBJ2-1; D gene ambiguous. This CDR3 comprises 14 residues. Trimming pared 0 bases from V and 7 bases from J, leaving 10 bases between. Germline V CDR1 and CDR2: MGHRA, YSYEKL. CDR3 residues: CASSQESKSNEQFF. CDR3 bases: TGCGCCAGCAGCCAAGAGAGCAAATCAAATGAGCAGTTCTTC.

The V gene is TRBV11-2, the J gene TRBJ2-5; 8 nucleotides match TRBD1. The J call may be in error: the DNA end matches TRBJ2-7 better. In germline, CDR1 is SGHAT, CDR2 FQNNGV. The CDR3 covers 15 residues. The CDR3 coding sequence is TGTGCCAGCAGCTCGACCTTAGGGACAGGCTACGAGCAGTACTTC. Residues: CASSSTLGTGYEQYF.

Notes on this clone: This CDR3 fails to terminate in the conserved phenylalanine or tryptophan, so it likely reflects a read error. The limits of the CDR3 on the DNA are not certain, so only TCRdb's listed CDR3 is given. The rearrangement uses TRBV20-1 and TRBJ1-1; TRBD1 is the table's D call and was not checked against the DNA. The CDR3 extends over 8 residues, inclusive of both ends. CDR1 is DFQATT, CDR2 SNEGSKA, per germline (reference sequence). The CDR3 protein is CSAGGPDG.

This chain connects TRBV9 to TRBJ2-5; possibly TRBD2 for D (6 bases). Germline lookup yields CDR1 SGDLS and CDR2 YYNGEE. The V end was cut by 4 bases, the J end by 0 bases, with 13 bases between. This CDR3 is 15 amino acids long. The CDR3 region is CASSPKDYYQETQYF. The CDR3 region has the DNA TGTGCCAGCAGCCCCAAGGACTATTACCAAGAGACCCAGTACTTC.

V and J are TRBV29-1 and TRBJ2-1, with 10 bases lining up with TRBD2. The J segment lost 5 bases and the V segment lost 6 bases, leaving 10 bases of the junction unmatched. Germline lookup yields CDR1 SQVTM and CDR2 ANQGSEA. The CDR3 runs 15 residues. In DNA form, the CDR3 reads TGCAGCGTAAAAATACTAGCGGGAAAGGACAATGAGCAGTTCTTC. Its translation: CSVKILAGKDNEQFF.

The count of this clone is one. The rearrangement links TRBV7-2 to TRBJ2-1, with 9 bases aligning to TRBD1. Germline V gives CDR1 SGHTA, CDR2 FQGNSA. CDR3 length: 12 residues. With V trimmed by 6 bases and J by 8 bases, 2 bases remained unmatched. The CDR3 sequence is CASSTGGDEQFF. For the CDR3, the DNA is TGTGCCAGCAGTACAGGGGGCGATGAGCAGTTCTTC. Filled out from reference TRBV7-2 and TRBJ2-1, the complete variable domain reads GAGVSQSPSNKVTEKGKDVELRCDPISGHTALYWYRQSLGQGLEFLIYFQGNSAPDKSGLPSDRFSAERTGGSVSTLTIQRTQQEDSAVYLCASSTGGDEQFFGPGTRLTVL.

The chain recombines TRBV6-4 with TRBJ2-3; a possible D gene is TRBD2 (7 bases). The CDR3 has 14 amino acids. Trimming stripped 6 bases from V and 1 base from J, with 11 bases between. Per the germline V gene, CDR1 is MRHNA and CDR2 is SNTAGT. CDR3: CASSIGGGTDTQYF. The CDR3 nucleotides read TGTGCCAGCAGCATAGGGGGGGGCACAGATACGCAGTATTTT.

The table lists this clone with a few counts. This chain joins TRBV7-2 and TRBJ2-2; 7 bases agree with TRBD1. Looked up from germline, CDR1 is SGHTA and CDR2 is FQGNSA. This CDR3 has 15 residues. The trim removed 3 bases at V and 2 bases at J, leaving 3 bases unmatched. In nucleotides, the CDR3 is TGTGCCAGCAGCTTTGACAGGGTAAACACCGGGGAGCTGTTTTTT. Encoded protein: CASSFDRVNTGELFF. Combining the CDR3 with reference TRBV7-2 and TRBJ2-2 gives the whole variable domain GAGVSQSPSNKVTEKGKDVELRCDPISGHTALYWYRQSLGQGLEFLIYFQGNSAPDKSGLPSDRFSAERTGGSVSTLTIQRTQQEDSAVYLCASSFDRVNTGELFFGEGSRLTVL.

The chain joins TRBV12-1 to TRBJ1-2; the table's TRBD1 call for D was not verified on the DNA. TRBV12-1 is deemed a pseudogene. The CDR3 contains 15 residues. CDR3 in DNA: TGTGCCAGCAGCGCAAGGGACAGGGGGTGTTATGGCTACACCTTC. This codes for CASSARDRGCYGYTF.

CDR3 nucleotides: TGTGCCAGCAAGGAAGACAGGGGATACCCCCAGCATTTT. Translation: CASKEDRGYPQHF. The chain links TRBV2 to TRBJ1-5; TRBD1 aligns across 8 bases. Germline V lookup: CDR1 SNHLY, CDR2 FYNNEI. CDR3 size: 13 residues. Germline trimming cut 7 bases from V and 10 bases from J; bases unmatched to any gene: 9. Complete variable domain (other parts from reference TRBV2 and TRBJ1-5): EPEVTQTPSHQVTQMGQEVILRCVPISNHLYFYWYRQILGQKVEFLVSFYNNEISEKSEIFDDQFSVERPDGSNFTLKIRSTKLEDSAMYFCASKEDRGYPQHFGDGTRLSIL.

The chain couples TRBV28 to TRBJ1-2; a weak D match, TRBD1 (5 bases). V dropped 2 bases and J dropped 4 bases, with 11 bases sitting between them. This CDR3 has 14 residues. CDR1 is MDHEN, CDR2 SYDVKM, per germline. CDR3 nucleotide sequence: TGTGCCAGCAGTTTAGTGGGGCATCTCTATGGCTACACCTTC. Its translation: CASSLVGHLYGYTF.

The chain is built from TRBV5-5 and TRBJ1-1; 7 bases line up with TRBD1. The junction had 23 bases not matched to a gene; V was cut back by 6 bases and J by 6 bases. CDR1 is SGHKS and CDR2 is YYEKEE in the germline V gene (reference sequence). This CDR3 has 18 residues. CDR3 region: CASKRLGHADRVGAEAFF. CDR3 DNA sequence: TGTGCCAGCAAGAGACTTGGCCACGCTGACAGGGTCGGGGCTGAAGCTTTCTTT. Supplemented by reference TRBV5-5 and TRBJ1-1, the full variable domain reads DAGVTQSPTHLIKTRGQQVTLRCSPISGHKSVSWYQQVLGQGPQFIFQYYEKEERGRGNFPDRFSARQFPNYSSELNVNALLLGDSALYLCASKRLGHADRVGAEAFFGQGTRLTVV.

The gene calls are TRBV9 and TRBJ1-2; TRBD1 is a possible D gene (5 bases). V lost 0 bases to trimming and J lost 4 bases, with 13 bases between them. Germline values: CDR1 SGDLS, CDR2 YYNGEE. CDR3 length: 15 amino acids. CDR3 bases: TGTGCCAGCAGCGTAGGATCGAGTAGGGGCTATGGCTACACCTTC. Translating it yields CASSVGSSRGYGYTF. Full variable domain (rest looked up from reference TRBV9 and TRBJ1-2): DSGVTQTPKHLITATGQRVTLRCSPRSGDLSVYWYQQSLDQGLQFLIQYYNGEERAKGNILERFSAQQFPDLHSELNLSSLELGDSALYFCASSVGSSRGYGYTFGSGTRLTVV.

This sequence joins TRBV7-9 and TRBJ2-2; 7 bases map to TRBD1. Germline V CDR1 and CDR2: SEHNR, FQNEAQ (reference sequence). CDR3 length: 16 residues. Trimming removed 2 bases from V and 7 bases from J; junction bases left unmatched: 10. The DNA for the CDR3 is TGTGCCAGCAGCTTATCATCAGGGGGTCCGGACGGGGAGCTGTTTTTT. It specifies CASSLSSGGPDGELFF.

This chain links TRBV7-2 with TRBJ1-5; the match to TRBD1 covers 7 bases. Germline V gene lookup returns CDR1 SGHTA and CDR2 FQGNSA. Trimming cost V 5 bases and J 0 bases; bases outside gene matches: 10. The length of the CDR3 is 17 residues. CDR3 sequence: CASSDRQGDYSNQPQHF. The CDR3 bases are TGTGCCAGCAGCGACAGACAGGGAGACTATAGCAATCAGCCCCAGCATTTT.

The rearrangement joins TRBV4-3 to TRBJ2-2; 12 nucleotides line up with TRBD2. The V segment lost 4 bases and the J segment 7 bases; nucleotides outside the gene matches: 13. Germline CDR1 and CDR2: LGHNA and YSLEER. The CDR3 extends over 18 amino acids. The CDR3 is CASSRVPSTSGGFGELFF. The DNA for the CDR3 is TGCGCCAGCAGCCGAGTACCATCGACTAGCGGGGGCTTCGGGGAGCTGTTTTTT.